What follows are 23 T cell receptor beta chains derived from one specimen sequenced in a study of blood T cell repertoires in COVID-19. Sequencing used immunoSEQ multiplex PCR; TCRdb keeps in-frame clones, though not all of them. The sample lists about 140,000 clones, about 90% seen once, with approximately 1.5% in the top ten. The specimen was peripheral blood. These receptor sequences come from a woman aged 55-70 years with acute or convalescent COVID-19.

The chain links TRBV27 to TRBJ2-7, with D maybe TRBD2 (6 bases). CDR1 MNHEY and CDR2 SMNVEV come from the germline V gene (reference sequence). V lost 1 base to trimming and J lost 4 bases, with 20 bases between them. The CDR3 sequence is 17 residues long. In DNA form, the CDR3 reads TGTGCCAGCAGTTTATACATCCTCCGGGGGAACCGGTACGAGCAGTACTTC. Translation gives CASSLYILRGNRYEQYF.

The chain recombines TRBV6-1 with TRBJ2-7; TRBD2 is a possible D gene (6 bases). Germline V gene sequence: CDR1 MNHNS, CDR2 SASEGT. The CDR3 totals 16 residues. Trimming took off 2 bases at V and 7 bases at J, with 21 bases between the two ends. CDR3 loop: CASSEQWQYAGGEQYF. The CDR3 DNA reads TGTGCCAGCAGTGAACAATGGCAGTATGCAGGAGGGGAGCAGTACTTC.

J is TRBJ2-7 and V is TRBV5-8, with TRBD1 identical over 8 bases. The V and J ends lost 7 bases and 3 bases, in that order; junction bases with no gene match: 6. The CDR3 loop spans 13 amino acids. CDR1 is SGHTS and CDR2 is YDEGEE in the germline V gene. CDR3 nucleotides: TGTGCCAGCCCCAGGGGGCGAGGCTACGAGCAGTACTTC. It yields the protein CASPRGRGYEQYF.

The chain uses TRBV28 and TRBJ2-1; TRBD1 aligns across 8 bases. The trim removed 9 bases at V and 0 bases at J, leaving 10 bases unmatched. The CDR3 is 16 amino acids. Germline V gives CDR1 MDHEN, CDR2 SYDVKM. The CDR3 nucleotides read TGTGCCAGTCACACAACAGGGGGGAGCTCCTACAATGAGCAGTTCTTC. Protein product: CASHTTGGSSYNEQFF.

The chain uses TRBV2 and TRBJ2-3; D is possibly TRBD2 (5 bases). CDR1 and CDR2 (germline): SNHLY, FYNNEI. This CDR3 has 13 residues. The V gene lost 6 bases and the J gene lost 5 bases, with 12 bases spanning the gap. The CDR3 sequence: CASRKYREDTQYF. In DNA form, the CDR3 reads TGTGCCAGCAGGAAATACCGGGAAGATACGCAGTATTTT.

This chain connects TRBV3-1 (or the pseudogene TRBV3-2) to TRBJ2-3; D might be TRBD2 (7 bases). The CDR3 length is 15 residues. Deletions cut 2 bases from V and 5 bases from J, with 14 bases between. Germline V gene lookup returns CDR1 LGHDT and CDR2 YNNKEL (reference sequence). For the CDR3, the DNA is TGTGCCAGCAGCCAAAGGGGGGGCGAGGGAGATACGCAGTATTTT. Amino acid sequence: CASSQRGGEGDTQYF.

With regard to this clone: At one of its ends the junction is not consistent with the germline gene, which may arise from a read error. This CDR3 is CASSLDLDRGETQYF. The CDR3 DNA sequence: TGTGCTAGCAGCTTAGATCTGGACAGGGGAGAGACCCAGTACTTC. The V gene is TRBV7-7, the J gene TRBJ2-5, with 9 nucleotides matching TRBD1. This CDR3 spans 15 amino acids. Germline CDR1 SSHAT, CDR2 FNYEAQ (reference sequence).

The CDR3 spells CASSANAGAYGYTF. CDR3 coding DNA: TGTGCCAGCAGCGCCAACGCAGGGGCCTATGGCTACACCTTC. V is TRBV9 and J is TRBJ1-2, with D perhaps TRBD1 (6 bases). Looked up from germline, CDR1 is SGDLS and CDR2 is YYNGEE. This CDR3 comprises 14 residues. Trimming left V 3 bases short and J 4 bases short, with 13 bases between.

The V gene is TRBV28, the J gene TRBJ1-1; D not resolved. Germline CDR1 is MDHEN and CDR2 is SYDVKM. The CDR3 extends over 13 amino acids. Deletions cut 5 bases from V and 1 base from J, with 8 bases between. The CDR3 sequence: CASSAPQNTEAFF. The DNA for the CDR3 is TGTGCCAGCAGTGCTCCACAGAACACTGAAGCTTTCTTT.

The chain combines TRBV5-1 with TRBJ2-7; weak D call: TRBD2 (5 bases). The V gene lost 0 bases and the J gene lost 3 bases, with 10 bases spanning the gap. Germline CDR1 is SGHRS and CDR2 is YFSETQ. The CDR3 has 14 amino acids. The CDR3 spells CASSLEERSYEQYF. The CDR3 DNA reads TGCGCCAGCAGCTTGGAAGAGCGGAGCTACGAGCAGTACTTC.

V is TRBV6-5 and J is TRBJ2-7; 8 nucleotides align to TRBD1. Germline V gene data show CDR1 as MNHEY and CDR2 as SVGAGI. The CDR3 extends over 16 amino acids. The trim removed 0 bases at V and 1 base at J, leaving 5 bases unmatched. Here the CDR3 reads CASSYSRTGGSYEQYF. The CDR3 bases are TGTGCCAGCAGTTACTCGCGAACAGGGGGGTCCTACGAGCAGTACTTC.

This chain links TRBV5-6 with TRBJ2-5; 8 positions agree with TRBD1. CDR1 is SGHDT, CDR2 YYEEEE, per germline. The V and J ends lost 4 bases and 0 bases, in that order; junction bases with no gene match: 14. This CDR3 contains 18 residues. Here the CDR3 DNA reads TGTGCCAGCAGCCCAGTGGCAGGGGGCGCTGGGTACCAAGAGACCCAGTACTTC. This gives the protein CASSPVAGGAGYQETQYF.

The V gene is TRBV19, the J gene TRBJ2-5; 8 nucleotides agree with TRBD2. Germline V gives CDR1 LNHDA, CDR2 SQIVND (reference sequence). The CDR3 runs 15 residues. Germline trimming cut 1 base from V and 4 bases from J; bases unmatched to any gene: 5. The CDR3 protein is CASSIVHGGGETQYF. CDR3 sequence (DNA): TGTGCCAGTAGTATAGTCCACGGGGGGGGAGAGACCCAGTACTTC.

In regard to this clone: A read error may produce the germline difference seen at one junction end. The chain couples TRBV7-2 to TRBJ2-1; 12 bases align to TRBD2. Per germline, CDR1 SGHTA and CDR2 FQGNSA. The length of the CDR3 is 14 residues. The chain's CDR3 is CASSLAGGRDEQFF. In DNA form, the CDR3 reads TGTGCCAGCAGCCTAGCGGGGGGGCGAGATGAGCAGTTCTTC.

The chain joins TRBV6-2 or TRBV6-3 to TRBJ2-1; the D gene is possibly TRBD2 (5 bases). Germline CDR1 reads MNHEY; CDR2 reads SVGEGT. The CDR3 runs 16 residues. Trimming removed 2 bases at V and 4 bases at J, with 15 bases between. As DNA, the CDR3 is TGTGCCAGCAGTTACCCTACTAGTAAAGGGTACAATGAGCAGTTCTTC. Its translation: CASSYPTSKGYNEQFF.

This clone has only a few counts. This chain uses TRBV18 with TRBJ2-1; 9 bases are a match to TRBD2. The CDR3 length is 17 residues. After removal of 2 bases from V and 4 bases from J, the junction contained 9 bases not matched to a gene. Germline-derived CDR1 and CDR2 are KGHSH and LQKENI. DNA of the CDR3: TGTGCCAGCTCACCAATCGAGGCGACTAGCGGTTACAATGAGCAGTTCTTC. Amino acids: CASSPIEATSGYNEQFF.

This sequence joins TRBV28 and TRBJ1-2; 11 bases line up with TRBD1. The CDR3 spans 16 residues. CDR1 is MDHEN and CDR2 is SYDVKM in the germline V gene. Trimming cost V 3 bases and J 8 bases; bases outside gene matches: 11. CDR3 DNA: TGTGCCAGCAGTTTCCCCACCGGGACAGGGGGTAGGGGCTACACCTTC. It specifies CASSFPTGTGGRGYTF.

The chain carries TRBV7-8 and TRBJ2-3, with TRBD1 matching 10 bases. Trimming cost V 10 bases and J 4 bases; bases outside gene matches: 8. Germline CDR1 SGHVS, CDR2 FQNEAQ. CDR3 length: 14 residues. The CDR3 DNA reads as TGTGCCACGGGCGGGGACAGGGGTGCAGATACGCAGTATTTT. It codes for CATGGDRGADTQYF.

The chain recombines TRBV6-5 with TRBJ2-7; D remains unclear. CDR3 length equals 14 residues. Between the trimmed V and J ends, which lost 0 bases and 1 base, there was a span of 7 bases. Looked up from germline, CDR1 is MNHEY and CDR2 is SVGAGI. The CDR3 DNA follows: TGTGCCAGCAGTTACTCGAGGAGTTCCTACGAGCAGTACTTC. It is translated as CASSYSRSSYEQYF.

This chain connects TRBV5-6 to TRBJ2-1, with 8 bases lining up with TRBD1. Trimming at V came to 0 bases and at J to 2 bases, leaving 4 bases not matched to a gene. This CDR3 has 16 residues. Germline V lookup: CDR1 SGHDT, CDR2 YYEEEE. The CDR3 nucleotides are TGTGCCAGCAGCTTGGCGACAGGGGAGACCTACAATGAGCAGTTCTTC. It encodes CASSLATGETYNEQFF. Together with reference TRBV5-6 and TRBJ2-1, the CDR3 gives the full variable domain: DAGVTQSPTHLIKTRGQQVTLRCSPKSGHDTVSWYQQALGQGPQFIFQYYEEEERQRGNFPDRFSGHQFPNYSSELNVNALLLGDSALYLCASSLATGETYNEQFFGPGTRLTVL.

The rearrangement links TRBV28 to TRBJ1-6, with a possible D match to TRBD1 (6 bases). CDR3 length: 17 amino acids. V lost 8 bases and J lost 3, with 20 bases in between. CDR1 and CDR2 (germline): MDHEN, SYDVKM. CDR3 DNA sequence: TGTGCCAGCGTAGGAGGGGCGGGGGCGCTCTATAATTCACCCCTCCACTTT. It yields the protein CASVGGAGALYNSPLHF.

The chain combines TRBV2 with TRBJ1-6, with D perhaps matching TRBD1 (5 bases). This CDR3 comprises 12 residues. The germline V gene has CDR1 SNHLY and CDR2 FYNNEI. V lost 6 bases, J lost 12 bases, and 12 bases lay in between. CDR3 DNA: TGTGCCAGCAGGGGAGGGGCCCTACCCCTCCACTTT. Its protein is CASRGGALPLHF.

The chain joins TRBV6-5 to TRBJ1-2, with 7 bases lining up with TRBD1. V shed 6 bases and J 4 bases; nucleotides not matched to a gene: 11. This CDR3 is built from 15 residues. Germline V lookup: CDR1 MNHEY, CDR2 SVGAGI. The CDR3 region is CASRPGQTLSYGYTF. Here the CDR3 DNA reads TGTGCCAGCAGGCCGGGACAGACCCTTAGCTATGGCTACACCTTC.